This T cell receptor beta chain was recovered during a study of technical replicates of blood from several donors. Generated by immunoSEQ multiplex PCR, the TCRdb table keeps only in-frame clones and is missing some. The data show tens of thousands of clones, 90% to 95% seen once. The V and J ends lost 6 bases and 6 bases, in that order; junction bases with no gene match: 5. The CDR3 is 12 amino acids. The germline CDR1 and CDR2 sequences are SQVTM and ANQGSEA. The sample consisted of T cells isolated from PBMCs. The receptor was derived from a human donor in good health. This rearrangement joins TRBV29-1 to TRBJ2-7; 10 bases match TRBD1. The CDR3 reads CSVETGGFEQYF. The CDR3 bases are TGCAGCGTCGAGACAGGGGGCTTCGAGCAGTACTTC.